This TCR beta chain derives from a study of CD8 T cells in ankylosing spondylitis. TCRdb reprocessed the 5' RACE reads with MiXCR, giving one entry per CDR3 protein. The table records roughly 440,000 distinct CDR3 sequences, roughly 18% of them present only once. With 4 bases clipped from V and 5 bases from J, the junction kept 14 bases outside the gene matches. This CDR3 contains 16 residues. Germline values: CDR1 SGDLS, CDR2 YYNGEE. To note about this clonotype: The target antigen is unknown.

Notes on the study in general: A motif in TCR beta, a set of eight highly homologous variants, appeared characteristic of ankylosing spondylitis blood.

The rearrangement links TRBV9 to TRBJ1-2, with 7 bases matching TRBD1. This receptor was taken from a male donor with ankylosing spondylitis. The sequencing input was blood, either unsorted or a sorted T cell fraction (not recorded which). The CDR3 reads CASSSTSRGRSYGYTF. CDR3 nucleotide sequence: TGTGCCAGCAGCTCAACGTCCAGGGGGAGATCTTATGGCTACACCTTC.